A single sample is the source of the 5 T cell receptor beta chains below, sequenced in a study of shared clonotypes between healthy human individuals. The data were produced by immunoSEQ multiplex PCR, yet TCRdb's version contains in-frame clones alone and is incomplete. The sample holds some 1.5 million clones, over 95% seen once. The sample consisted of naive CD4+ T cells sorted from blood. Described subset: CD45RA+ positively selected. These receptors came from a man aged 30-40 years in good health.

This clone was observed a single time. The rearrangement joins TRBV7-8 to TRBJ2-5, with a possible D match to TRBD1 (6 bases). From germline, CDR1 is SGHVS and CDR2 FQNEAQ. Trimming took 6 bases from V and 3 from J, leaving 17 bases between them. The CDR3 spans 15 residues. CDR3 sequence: CASRSFSGEKETQYF. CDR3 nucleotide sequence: TGTGCCAGCAGGTCCTTTTCAGGGGAAAAAGAGACCCAGTACTTC.

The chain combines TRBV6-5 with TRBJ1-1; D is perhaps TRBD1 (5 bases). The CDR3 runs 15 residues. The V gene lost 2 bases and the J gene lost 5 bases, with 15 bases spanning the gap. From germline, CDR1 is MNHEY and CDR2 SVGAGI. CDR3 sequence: CASSYRDRFETEAFF. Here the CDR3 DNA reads TGTGCCAGCAGTTACCGGGACCGGTTTGAGACTGAAGCTTTCTTT.

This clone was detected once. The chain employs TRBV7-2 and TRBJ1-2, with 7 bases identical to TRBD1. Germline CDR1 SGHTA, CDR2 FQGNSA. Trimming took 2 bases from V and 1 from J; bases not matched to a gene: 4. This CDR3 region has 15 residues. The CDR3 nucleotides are TGTGCCAGCAGCTTAAAGACAGGGAATAACTATGGCTACACCTTC. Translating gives CASSLKTGNNYGYTF. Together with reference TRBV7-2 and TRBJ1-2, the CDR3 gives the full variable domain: GAGVSQSPSNKVTEKGKDVELRCDPISGHTALYWYRQSLGQGLEFLIYFQGNSAPDKSGLPSDRFSAERTGGSVSTLTIQRTQQEDSAVYLCASSLKTGNNYGYTFGSGTRLTVV.

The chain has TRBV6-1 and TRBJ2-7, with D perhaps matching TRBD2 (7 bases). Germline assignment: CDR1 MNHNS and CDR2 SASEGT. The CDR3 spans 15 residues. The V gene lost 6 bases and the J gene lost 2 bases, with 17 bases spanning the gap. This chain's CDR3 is CASRGGDIHPYEQYF. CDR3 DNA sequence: TGTGCCAGCAGGGGGGGGGACATCCACCCCTACGAGCAGTACTTC.

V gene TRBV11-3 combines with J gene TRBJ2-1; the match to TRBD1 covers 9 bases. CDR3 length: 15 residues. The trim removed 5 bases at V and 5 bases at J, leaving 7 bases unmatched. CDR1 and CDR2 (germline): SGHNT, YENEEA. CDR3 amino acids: CASSRDRVLDNEQFF. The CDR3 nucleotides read TGTGCCAGCAGCCGGGACAGGGTTTTGGACAATGAGCAGTTCTTC.